This T cell receptor (beta chain) was observed in a study of shared clonotypes between healthy human individuals. The CDR3 contains 14 residues. Trimming stripped 3 bases from V and 4 bases from J, with 7 bases between. Germline V CDR1 and CDR2: SGHDN, FVKESK. Here immunoSEQ multiplex PCR was the method, and the copy in TCRdb shows in-frame clones only, minus some. The data show about 1.1 million clones, approximately 77% seen once. The chain links TRBV14 to TRBJ2-6, with no clear D. Material: memory CD4+ T cells from PBMCs. Subset reported: CD45RA-negative fraction. This TCR was recovered from a man aged 18 to 35 in good health. Some clones in this sample may be carry-over from other donors' samples. CDR3 residues: CASSHVGGANVLTF. The CDR3 DNA follows: TGTGCCAGCAGCCATGTAGGAGGGGCCAACGTCCTGACTTTC.